This T cell receptor beta chain derives from a study of a mutant IDH1 vaccine in newly diagnosed glioma. Study-level background: Before enrollment, patients got radiotherapy alone, temozolomide alone, or mostly the combination.

Sequencing used immunoSEQ multiplex PCR; TCRdb keeps in-frame clones, though not all of them. This repertoire shows some 120,000 clones, 80% found once; its top ten account for 4.5% to 5.5%. Time point of the sample: week 11, during vaccination. Every single dose of the vaccine, 300 ug of mutant IDH1 20-mer peptide, came with topical imiquimod. To note about this clone: Its antigen is unidentified.

Losses at the gene ends were 1 base for V and 1 base for J; bases not matched to a gene: 8. Germline CDR1 reads SGHTA; CDR2 reads FQGNSA. The CDR3 spans 17 residues. This sequence originates from a man aged 35-49 years with glioma. The sequences come from PBMCs, collected from a glioma patient whose treatment included an IDH1 peptide vaccine. The chain has TRBV7-2 and TRBJ2-5; 8 bases agree with TRBD2. This CDR3 reads CASSLGPNSGTQETQYF. The CDR3, as DNA: TGTGCCAGCAGCTTAGGTCCGAATAGCGGGACCCAAGAGACCCAGTACTTC.